What follows are 13 T cell receptor beta chains derived from one specimen sequenced in a study of shared clonotypes between healthy human individuals. Sequencing was performed with immunoSEQ multiplex PCR; in TCRdb, only in-frame clones are kept and a portion is missing. The table has under 1,100,000 clones, approximately 68% seen once. Sample: memory CD4+ T cells sorted from blood. The subset is: CD45RA-negative fraction. These receptors were obtained from a man between 18 and 35 years old in good health.

The chain employs TRBV6-6 and TRBJ1-2; D is unresolved. CDR1 and CDR2 from the germline V gene are MNHNY and SVGAGI (reference sequence). The CDR3 sequence is 12 residues long. V gave up 8 bases and J gave up 3 bases, with 10 bases separating them. CDR3 in DNA: TGTGCCAGCTTTACCAGTGACTATGGCTACACCTTC. Encoded protein: CASFTSDYGYTF.

The chain links TRBV7-2 to TRBJ2-3; D is undetermined. V dropped 6 bases and J dropped 1 base, with 2 bases sitting between them. CDR3 size: 11 residues. Germline V lookup: CDR1 SGHTA, CDR2 FQGNSA. This CDR3 reads CASRGTDTQYF. Here the CDR3 DNA reads TGTGCCAGCAGGGGCACAGATACGCAGTATTTT.

The gene calls are TRBV18 and TRBJ1-1; 10 positions agree with TRBD1. V lost 6 bases, J lost 7 bases, and 11 bases stayed unmatched. The CDR3 contains 15 residues. Germline CDR1 reads KGHSH; CDR2 reads LQKENI. CDR3: CASSPGTGAKHEAFF. DNA for the CDR3: TGTGCCAGCTCCCCGGGGACAGGGGCGAAACATGAAGCTTTCTTT. The variable domain in full, completed from reference TRBV18 and TRBJ1-1, reads NAGVMQNPRHLVRRRGQEARLRCSPMKGHSHVYWYRQLPEEGLKFMVYLQKENIIDESGMPKERFSAEFPKEGPSILRIQQVVRGDSAAYFCASSPGTGAKHEAFFGQGTRLTVV.

Here the CDR3 DNA reads TGTGCCAGCAGTACAGGCCTCAATCAGCCCCAGCATTTT. Protein sequence: CASSTGLNQPQHF. This sequence joins TRBV28 and TRBJ1-5, with D possibly matching TRBD1 (5 bases). The V end was cut by 5 bases, the J end by 3 bases, with 8 bases between. Germline V CDR1 and CDR2: MDHEN, SYDVKM. The CDR3 is made up of 13 amino acids.

This clone came up a few times. This chain connects TRBV30 to TRBJ1-1, with 7 bases fitting TRBD1. This CDR3 spans 14 amino acids. Germline trimming cut 3 bases from V and 3 bases from J; bases unmatched to any gene: 7. The V gene's germline CDR1 is GTSNPN and CDR2 SVGIG (reference sequence). CDR3 amino acids: CAWSRTGDYTEAFF. The CDR3 DNA is TGTGCCTGGAGCCGGACAGGAGATTACACTGAAGCTTTCTTT.

The CDR3 loop is CASSRQLAGGTYEQYF. The DNA for the CDR3 is TGCGCCAGCAGCCGCCAACTAGCGGGGGGAACCTACGAGCAGTACTTC. The chain joins TRBV4-1 to TRBJ2-7; 12 positions match TRBD2. V dropped 4 bases and J dropped 2; count of bases not matched to a gene: 6. Germline CDR1 MGHRA, CDR2 YSYEKL. There are 16 residues in the CDR3.

The rearrangement links TRBV5-8 to TRBJ1-5; TRBD1 matches 7 bases. The CDR3 spans 16 residues. V shed 4 bases and J 7 bases; nucleotides not matched to a gene: 14. Germline-derived CDR1 and CDR2 are SGHTS and YDEGEE. The CDR3 coding sequence is TGTGCCAGCAGCCTGGAGCGCGTAGGGACAGAACAGCCCCAGCATTTT. This encodes CASSLERVGTEQPQHF.

The genes are TRBV18 and TRBJ2-5; TRBD1 matches 7 bases. With the DNA end fitting TRBJ2-7 better, the J assignment may be wrong. CDR3 length equals 15 residues. CDR1 and CDR2 from the germline V gene are KGHSH and LQKENI. CDR3 DNA: TGTGCCAGCTCACCAGCCCCCCAGGGGGTGGGCGAGCAGTACTTC. Its protein product is CASSPAPQGVGEQYF.

With regard to this clone: One end of the junction is discordant with germline, which a read error may explain. The rearrangement joins TRBV29-1 to TRBJ1-2, with D perhaps TRBD1 (6 bases). CDR1 SQVTM and CDR2 ANQGSEA come from the germline V gene. CDR3 length: 15 amino acids. The CDR3 sequence: CSVEDRIPSNYGYTF. The CDR3 nucleotides are TGCAGCGTCGAAGACAGGATACCTTCTAACTATGGCTACACCTTC.

The chain has TRBV10-2 and TRBJ1-2, with D possibly being TRBD1 (6 bases). CDR1 and CDR2 from the germline V gene are WSHSY and SAAADI. Between the trimmed V and J ends, which lost 3 bases and 3 bases, there was a span of 11 bases. The CDR3 is made up of 14 amino acids. CDR3 loop: CASSDTGWDYGYTF. CDR3 bases: TGCGCCAGCAGTGATACAGGGTGGGACTATGGCTACACCTTC.

The gene calls are TRBV6-1 and TRBJ2-4; D is possibly TRBD2 (6 bases). CDR1 and CDR2 (germline): MNHNS, SASEGT. The V gene lost 4 bases and the J gene lost 0 bases, with 13 bases spanning the gap. The CDR3 extends over 16 amino acids. The CDR3 protein is CASSVGGDLAKNIQYF. Here the CDR3 DNA reads TGTGCCAGCAGTGTAGGAGGGGATCTAGCCAAAAACATTCAGTACTTC.

The chain has TRBV11-2 and TRBJ2-5; D might be TRBD1 (6 bases). With 6 bases removed from V and 4 bases from J, the gap between germline ends came to 18 bases. Germline V lookup: CDR1 SGHAT, CDR2 FQNNGV. The CDR3 length is 15 residues. CDR3 sequence: CASSRGSQGGETQYF. CDR3 sequence (DNA): TGTGCCAGCAGTCGAGGCTCACAGGGTGGAGAGACCCAGTACTTC.

The sample holds many counts of this clone. The CDR3 DNA follows: TGCAGCGTATCGACAGGAATTTCTTCACCCCTCCACTTT. The encoded protein is CSVSTGISSPLHF. This chain connects TRBV29-1 to TRBJ1-6; D might be TRBD1 (6 bases). This CDR3 spans 13 amino acids. Trimming removed 6 bases at V and 9 bases at J, with 15 bases between. Germline V lookup: CDR1 SQVTM, CDR2 ANQGSEA.